The 24 T cell receptor beta chains below come from one sample, sequenced in a study of blood T cell repertoires in COVID-19. The data were produced by immunoSEQ multiplex PCR, yet TCRdb's version contains in-frame clones alone and is incomplete. Altogether fewer than 300,000 clones are present, 65% to 85% being singletons, with the ten largest covering 4.5% to 6.5%. Sequenced sample: peripheral blood. The receptors shown here come from a man aged 80 or over with acute or convalescent COVID-19.

The chain joins TRBV30 to TRBJ1-2; 7 bases match TRBD1. The V gene end was trimmed by 3 bases and the J gene end by 3 bases; junction bases not matched to a gene: 10. CDR3 length: 15 amino acids. Germline CDR1 and CDR2: GTSNPN and SVGIG (reference sequence). CDR3 protein: CAWSQAQGIDYGYTF. In nucleotides, the CDR3 is TGTGCCTGGAGCCAAGCACAGGGGATTGACTATGGCTACACCTTC.

The rearrangement joins TRBV15 to TRBJ1-4; D is uncertain. The germline gives CDR1 LNHNV, CDR2 YYDKDF (reference sequence). Trimming cost V 5 bases and J 0 bases, with 10 bases left between them. The CDR3 sequence is 15 residues long. CDR3 bases: TGTGCCACCAGCTCAAGACTTTCAACTAATGAAAAACTGTTTTTT. The encoded protein is CATSSRLSTNEKLFF.

The chain has TRBV7-9 and TRBJ1-1; 9 nucleotides line up with TRBD1. From germline, CDR1 is SEHNR and CDR2 FQNEAQ (reference sequence). Trimming cost V 5 bases and J 4 bases; bases outside gene matches: 5. The CDR3 has 14 residues. CDR3: CASSRDREGTEAFF. The CDR3 coding sequence is TGTGCCAGCAGCCGGGACAGGGAGGGCACTGAAGCTTTCTTT.

This clone was seen only a few times. The chain recombines TRBV6-5 with TRBJ1-1; D uncertain. The CDR3 has 13 amino acids. V was shortened by 7 bases and J by 0 bases, with 9 bases between the two germline ends. Germline assignment: CDR1 MNHEY and CDR2 SVGAGI. CDR3 sequence (DNA): TGTGCCAGCACCACACGCATGAACACTGAAGCTTTCTTT. This sequence encodes CASTTRMNTEAFF.

The J gene is TRBJ2-5, the V gene TRBV11-2; 12 positions agree with TRBD2. Germline lookup yields CDR1 SGHAT and CDR2 FQNNGV. J was trimmed by 5 bases and V by 7 bases; bases with no gene match: 17. The CDR3 covers 18 residues. This CDR3 is CASTPGGASGRAGETQYF. The DNA for the CDR3 is TGTGCCAGCACCCCCGGGGGGGCTAGCGGGAGGGCGGGGGAGACCCAGTACTTC. Full variable domain (outside the CDR3, taken from reference TRBV11-2 and TRBJ2-5): EAGVAQSPRYKIIEKRQSVAFWCNPISGHATLYWYQQILGQGPKLLIQFQNNGVVDDSQLPKDRFSAERLKGVDSTLKIQPAKLEDSAVYLCASTPGGASGRAGETQYFGPGTRLLVL.

V gene TRBV9 combines with J gene TRBJ2-6; D perhaps matches TRBD2 (5 bases). The germline V gene has CDR1 SGDLS and CDR2 YYNGEE. V lost 0 bases and J lost 0, with 13 bases in between. The CDR3 is made up of 18 amino acids. The CDR3 protein is CASSVGAGRSSGANVLTF. In DNA form, the CDR3 reads TGTGCCAGCAGCGTAGGGGCGGGTAGAAGCTCTGGGGCCAACGTCCTGACTTTC.

V and J are TRBV4-1 and TRBJ2-5, with 8 bases that match TRBD2. Unmatched junction bases numbered 6, after V lost 4 bases and J lost 5 bases. Germline CDR1 and CDR2: MGHRA and YSYEKL. The CDR3 is 14 residues long. The CDR3 coding sequence is TGCGCCAGCAGCCTTAGCGGGGTGCAGGAGACCCAGTACTTC. This encodes CASSLSGVQETQYF.

A few counts support this clone. The chain joins TRBV3-1 (or the pseudogene TRBV3-2) to TRBJ1-1; no firm D call. The CDR3 has 14 amino acids. The V gene's germline CDR1 is LGHDT and CDR2 YNNKEL (reference sequence). V was clipped by 4 bases and J by 1 base, with 10 bases between them. The CDR3 sequence is CASSPTDANTEAFF. CDR3 in DNA: TGTGCCAGCAGCCCAACAGATGCGAACACTGAAGCTTTCTTT.

This chain links TRBV2 with TRBJ2-1, with TRBD2 matching over 8 bases. Per the germline V gene, CDR1 is SNHLY and CDR2 is FYNNEI. CDR3 length: 15 residues. V shed 9 bases, J shed 3 bases, and the junction held 10 bases outside the gene matches. The CDR3 loop is CASHQREFSYNEQFF. The CDR3, as DNA: TGTGCCAGTCATCAGCGGGAGTTTAGCTACAATGAGCAGTTCTTC.

The rearrangement links TRBV2 to TRBJ1-4; D is undetermined. The CDR3 covers 15 residues. Germline V gene data show CDR1 as SNHLY and CDR2 as FYNNEI. V dropped 2 bases and J dropped 8 bases, with 15 bases sitting between them. In DNA form, the CDR3 reads TGTGCCAGCAGTGAATTCGGGGTAGCTGGAGAAAAACTGTTTTTT. Residues: CASSEFGVAGEKLFF.

This clone has only a few counts. This sequence joins TRBV27 and TRBJ2-7; 13 positions agree with TRBD2. The CDR3 consists of 19 residues. Looked up from germline, CDR1 is MNHEY and CDR2 is SMNVEV (reference sequence). V dropped 3 bases and J dropped 0; count of bases not matched to a gene: 11. The CDR3, as DNA: TGTGCCAGCAGTTTCGGGACTAGCGGGATCGGCGGAAGCTCCTACGAGCAGTACTTC. Its protein is CASSFGTSGIGGSSYEQYF.

The table lists this clone with a count of one. V gene TRBV5-1 combines with J gene TRBJ2-3, with TRBD1 identical over 8 bases. Germline loops: CDR1 SGHRS, CDR2 YFSETQ. Losses at the gene ends were 0 bases for V and 1 base for J; bases not matched to a gene: 4. The CDR3 covers 16 residues. The CDR3, as DNA: TGCGCCAGCAGCTTGGGCCTGGGACAGGGCACAGATACGCAGTATTTT. Amino acids: CASSLGLGQGTDTQYF. Variable domain in full (rest from reference TRBV5-1 and TRBJ2-3): KAGVTQTPRYLIKTRGQQVTLSCSPISGHRSVSWYQQTPGQGLQFLFEYFSETQRNKGNFPGRFSGRQFSNSRSEMNVSTLELGDSALYLCASSLGLGQGTDTQYFGPGTRLTVL.

J is TRBJ2-7 and V is TRBV6-5, with D unclear. V was clipped by 2 bases and J by 6 bases, with 14 bases between them. Germline assignment: CDR1 MNHEY and CDR2 SVGAGI. The CDR3 loop spans 14 amino acids. This CDR3 reads CASSYLGPRGEQYF. The DNA of the CDR3 is TGTGCCAGCAGTTACCTAGGCCCCCGAGGCGAGCAGTACTTC.

The count of this clone is one. V gene TRBV6-5 combines with J gene TRBJ1-2; possible D gene TRBD1, 6 bases. This CDR3 is 15 amino acids long. V was clipped by 5 bases and J by 4 bases, with 17 bases between them. Per the germline V gene, CDR1 is MNHEY and CDR2 is SVGAGI. The CDR3 DNA sequence: TGTGCCAGCAGTCGGGACATCGGGAACTCCTATGGCTACACCTTC. Translating gives CASSRDIGNSYGYTF.

The V and J genes are TRBV27 and TRBJ2-1, with 10 bases lining up with TRBD2. Germline CDR1 and CDR2: MNHEY and SMNVEV (reference sequence). The CDR3 extends over 15 amino acids. The V gene end was trimmed by 4 bases and the J gene end by 3 bases; junction bases not matched to a gene: 3. This CDR3 is CASSSAGGNYNEQFF. The CDR3 DNA follows: TGTGCCAGCAGTTCAGCGGGAGGGAACTACAATGAGCAGTTCTTC.

This clone appeared once. This sequence joins TRBV2 and TRBJ2-1; 9 bases match TRBD1. The CDR3 loop spans 14 amino acids. The junction had 7 bases not matched to a gene; V was cut back by 6 bases and J by 7 bases. Germline assignment: CDR1 SNHLY and CDR2 FYNNEI. The CDR3 DNA reads TGTGCCAGCAGGGAACAGGGGGCTAGGAATGAGCAGTTCTTC. It encodes CASREQGARNEQFF.

The chain carries TRBV11-2 and TRBJ2-5; 9 bases are shared with TRBD1. J was trimmed by 3 bases and V by 2 bases; bases with no gene match: 4. Germline lookup yields CDR1 SGHAT and CDR2 FQNNGV. The CDR3 is made up of 15 amino acids. This CDR3 is CASSLTGTGKETQYF. CDR3 DNA sequence: TGTGCCAGCAGCTTAACGGGGACAGGGAAAGAGACCCAGTACTTC. Variable domain in full (rest from reference TRBV11-2 and TRBJ2-5): EAGVAQSPRYKIIEKRQSVAFWCNPISGHATLYWYQQILGQGPKLLIQFQNNGVVDDSQLPKDRFSAERLKGVDSTLKIQPAKLEDSAVYLCASSLTGTGKETQYFGPGTRLLVL.

This sequence joins TRBV27 and TRBJ1-1, with 7 bases that match TRBD1. Looked up from germline, CDR1 is MNHEY and CDR2 is SMNVEV (reference sequence). This CDR3 is 14 amino acids long. Trimming removed 5 bases from V and 0 bases from J; junction bases left unmatched: 3. This chain's CDR3 is CASSDRAMNTEAFF. The CDR3 nucleotides read TGTGCCAGCAGTGACAGGGCTATGAACACTGAAGCTTTCTTT.

The sample holds one count of this clone. The CDR3 DNA follows: TGTGCCAGTAATCCTAGGGACACGGCGAACACCGGGGAGCTGTTTTTT. Translating it yields CASNPRDTANTGELFF. The rearrangement links TRBV19 to TRBJ2-2, with D perhaps matching TRBD1 (6 bases). Germline V gives CDR1 LNHDA, CDR2 SQIVND (reference sequence). V lost 7 bases, J lost 0 bases, and 15 bases lay in between. The CDR3 totals 16 residues.

The chain couples TRBV7-9 to TRBJ2-5, with 8 bases that match TRBD1. J lost 0 bases, V lost 0 bases, and 3 bases had no gene match. Germline loops: CDR1 SEHNR, CDR2 FQNEAQ (reference sequence). This CDR3 contains 16 residues. This chain's CDR3 is CASSLAVGQDQETQYF. DNA for the CDR3: TGTGCCAGCAGCTTAGCGGTGGGACAGGACCAAGAGACCCAGTACTTC.

This clone came up a few times. This chain links TRBV2 with TRBJ1-4; 7 bases map to TRBD1. Trimming removed 5 bases from V and 0 bases from J; junction bases left unmatched: 3. The germline V gene has CDR1 SNHLY and CDR2 FYNNEI. This CDR3 is 15 amino acids long. The DNA of the CDR3 is TGTGCCAGCAGTCCAGGGGGTACAACTAATGAAAAACTGTTTTTT. It specifies CASSPGGTTNEKLFF.

The rearrangement links TRBV29-1 to TRBJ2-7, with D perhaps matching TRBD2 (5 bases). This CDR3 spans 12 amino acids. The germline gives CDR1 SQVTM, CDR2 ANQGSEA. The V and J ends lost 2 bases and 2 bases respectively, with 7 bases between them. The CDR3 protein is CSVETGAYEQYF. The CDR3 coding sequence is TGCAGCGTTGAAACCGGGGCCTACGAGCAGTACTTC.

This rearrangement joins TRBV28 to TRBJ1-2, with a weak D call TRBD1 (6 bases). CDR3 length: 14 amino acids. Trimming left V 4 bases short and J 7 bases short, with 16 bases between. Germline lookup yields CDR1 MDHEN and CDR2 SYDVKM. Written as DNA, the CDR3 is TGTGCCAGCAGTTCTCCGACAGGTAACAGTGGCTACACCTTC. Its translation is CASSSPTGNSGYTF.

The rearrangement joins TRBV5-1 to TRBJ2-5, with 11 positions matching TRBD2. Germline V gene sequence: CDR1 SGHRS, CDR2 YFSETQ. This CDR3 is 16 amino acids long. The trim removed 0 bases at V and 5 bases at J, leaving 6 bases unmatched. The CDR3 bases are TGCGCCAGCAGCTTGGCCTCTAGCGGGGGGTCGGAGACCCAGTACTTC. This encodes CASSLASSGGSETQYF.